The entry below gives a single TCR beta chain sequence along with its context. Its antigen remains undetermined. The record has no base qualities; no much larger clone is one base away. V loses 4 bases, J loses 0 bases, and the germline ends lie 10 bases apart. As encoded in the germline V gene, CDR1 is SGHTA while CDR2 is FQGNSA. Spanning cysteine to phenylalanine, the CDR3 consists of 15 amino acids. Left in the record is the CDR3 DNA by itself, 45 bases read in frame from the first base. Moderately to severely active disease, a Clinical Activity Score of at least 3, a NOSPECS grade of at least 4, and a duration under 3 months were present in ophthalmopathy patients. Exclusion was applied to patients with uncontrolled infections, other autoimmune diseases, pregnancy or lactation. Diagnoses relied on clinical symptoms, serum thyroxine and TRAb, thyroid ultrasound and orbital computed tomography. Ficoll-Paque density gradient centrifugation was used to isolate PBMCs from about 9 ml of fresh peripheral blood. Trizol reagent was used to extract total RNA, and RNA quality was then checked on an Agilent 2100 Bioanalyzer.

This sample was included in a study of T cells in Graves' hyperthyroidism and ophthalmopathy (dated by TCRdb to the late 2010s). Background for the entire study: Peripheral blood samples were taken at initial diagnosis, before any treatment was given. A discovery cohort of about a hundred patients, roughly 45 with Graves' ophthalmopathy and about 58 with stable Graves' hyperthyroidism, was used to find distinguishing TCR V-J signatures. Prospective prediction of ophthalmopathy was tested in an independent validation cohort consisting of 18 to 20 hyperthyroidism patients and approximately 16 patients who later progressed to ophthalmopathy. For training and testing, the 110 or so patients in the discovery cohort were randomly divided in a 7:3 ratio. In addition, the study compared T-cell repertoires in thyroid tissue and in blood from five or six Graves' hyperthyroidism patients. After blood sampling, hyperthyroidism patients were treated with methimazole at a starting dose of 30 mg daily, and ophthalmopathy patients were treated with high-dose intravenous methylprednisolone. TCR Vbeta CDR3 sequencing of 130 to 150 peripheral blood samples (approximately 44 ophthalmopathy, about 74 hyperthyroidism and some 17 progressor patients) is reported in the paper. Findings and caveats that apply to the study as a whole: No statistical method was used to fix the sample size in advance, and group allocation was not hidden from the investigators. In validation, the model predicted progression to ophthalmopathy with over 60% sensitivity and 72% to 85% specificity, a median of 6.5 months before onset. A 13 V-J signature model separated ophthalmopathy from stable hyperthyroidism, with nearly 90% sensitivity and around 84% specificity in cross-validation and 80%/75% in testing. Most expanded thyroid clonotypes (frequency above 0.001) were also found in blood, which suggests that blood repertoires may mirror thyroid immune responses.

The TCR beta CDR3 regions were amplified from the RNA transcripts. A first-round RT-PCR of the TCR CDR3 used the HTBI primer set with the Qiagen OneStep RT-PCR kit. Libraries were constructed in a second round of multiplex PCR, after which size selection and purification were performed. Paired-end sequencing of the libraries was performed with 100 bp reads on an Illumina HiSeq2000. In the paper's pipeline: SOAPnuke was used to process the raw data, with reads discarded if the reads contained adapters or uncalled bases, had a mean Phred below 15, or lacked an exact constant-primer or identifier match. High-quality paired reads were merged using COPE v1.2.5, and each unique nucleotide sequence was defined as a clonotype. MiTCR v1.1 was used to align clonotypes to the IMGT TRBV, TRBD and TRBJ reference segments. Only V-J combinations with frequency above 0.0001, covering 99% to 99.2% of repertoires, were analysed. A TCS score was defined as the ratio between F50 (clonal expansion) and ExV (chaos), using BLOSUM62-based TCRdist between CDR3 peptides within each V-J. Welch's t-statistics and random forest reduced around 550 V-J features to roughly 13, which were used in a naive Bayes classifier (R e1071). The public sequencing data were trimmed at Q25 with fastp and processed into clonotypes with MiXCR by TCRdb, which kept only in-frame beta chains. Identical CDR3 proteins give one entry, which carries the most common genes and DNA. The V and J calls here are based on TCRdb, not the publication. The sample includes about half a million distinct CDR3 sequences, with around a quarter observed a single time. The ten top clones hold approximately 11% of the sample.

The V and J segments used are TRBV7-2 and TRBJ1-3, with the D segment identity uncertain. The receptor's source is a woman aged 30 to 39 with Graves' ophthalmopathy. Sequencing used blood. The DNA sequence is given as TGTGCCAGCAGCTACCCTGGAGGCTCTGGAAACACCATATATTTT. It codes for CASSYPGGSGNTIYF.